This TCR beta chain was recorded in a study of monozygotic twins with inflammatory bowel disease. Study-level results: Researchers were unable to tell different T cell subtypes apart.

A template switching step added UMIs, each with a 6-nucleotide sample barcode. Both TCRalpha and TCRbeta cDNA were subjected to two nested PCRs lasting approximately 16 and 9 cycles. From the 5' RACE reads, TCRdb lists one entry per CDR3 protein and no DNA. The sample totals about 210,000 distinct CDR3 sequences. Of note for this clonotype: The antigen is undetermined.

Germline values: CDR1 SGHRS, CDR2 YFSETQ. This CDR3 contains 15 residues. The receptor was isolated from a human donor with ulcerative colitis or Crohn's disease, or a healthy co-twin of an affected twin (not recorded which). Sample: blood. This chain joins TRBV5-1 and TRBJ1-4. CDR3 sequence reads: CASRPDPTTNEKLFF. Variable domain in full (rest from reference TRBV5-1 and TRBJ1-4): KAGVTQTPRYLIKTRGQQVTLSCSPISGHRSVSWYQQTPGQGLQFLFEYFSETQRNKGNFPGRFSGRQFSNSRSEMNVSTLELGDSALYLCASRPDPTTNEKLFFGSGTQLSVL.